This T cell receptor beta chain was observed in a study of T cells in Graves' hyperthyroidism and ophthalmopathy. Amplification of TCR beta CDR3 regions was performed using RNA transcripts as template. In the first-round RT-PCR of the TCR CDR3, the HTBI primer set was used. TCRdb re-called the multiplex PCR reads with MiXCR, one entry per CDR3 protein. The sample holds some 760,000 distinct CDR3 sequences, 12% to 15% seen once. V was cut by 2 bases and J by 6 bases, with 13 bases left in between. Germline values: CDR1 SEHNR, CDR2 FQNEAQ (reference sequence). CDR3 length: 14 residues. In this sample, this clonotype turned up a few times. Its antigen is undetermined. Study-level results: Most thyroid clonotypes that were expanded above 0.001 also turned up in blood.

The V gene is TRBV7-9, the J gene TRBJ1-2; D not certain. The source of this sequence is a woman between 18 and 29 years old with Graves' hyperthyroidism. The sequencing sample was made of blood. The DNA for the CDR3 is TGTGCCAGCAGCTTATCGTTTGGACTCGATGGCTACACCTTC. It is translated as CASSLSFGLDGYTF.